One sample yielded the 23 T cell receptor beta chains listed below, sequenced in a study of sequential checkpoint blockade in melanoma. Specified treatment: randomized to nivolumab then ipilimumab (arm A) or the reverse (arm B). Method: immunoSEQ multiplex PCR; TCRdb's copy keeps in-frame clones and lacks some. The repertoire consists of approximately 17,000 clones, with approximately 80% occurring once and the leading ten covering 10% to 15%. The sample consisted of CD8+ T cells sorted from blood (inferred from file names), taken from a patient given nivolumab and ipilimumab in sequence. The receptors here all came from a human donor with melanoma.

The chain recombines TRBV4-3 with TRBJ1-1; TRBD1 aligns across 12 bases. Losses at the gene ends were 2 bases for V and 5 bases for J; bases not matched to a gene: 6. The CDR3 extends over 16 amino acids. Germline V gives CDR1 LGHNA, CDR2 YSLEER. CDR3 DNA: TGCGCCAGCAGCCAACCCCGGGACAGGGGGCGAACTGAAGCTTTCTTT. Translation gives CASSQPRDRGRTEAFF.

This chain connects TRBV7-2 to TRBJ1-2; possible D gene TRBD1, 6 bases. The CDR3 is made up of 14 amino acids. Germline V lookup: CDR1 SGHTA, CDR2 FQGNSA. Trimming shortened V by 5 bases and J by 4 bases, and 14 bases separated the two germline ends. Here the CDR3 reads CASSAARGAYGYTF. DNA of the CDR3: TGTGCCAGCAGCGCTGCGCGGGGGGCCTATGGCTACACCTTC.

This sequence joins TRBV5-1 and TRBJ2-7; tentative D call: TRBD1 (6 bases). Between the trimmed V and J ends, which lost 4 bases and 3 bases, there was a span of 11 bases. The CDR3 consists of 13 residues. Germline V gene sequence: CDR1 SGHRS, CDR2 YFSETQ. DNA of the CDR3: TGCGCCAGCAGCACCGGGGACAACTACGAGCAGTACTTC. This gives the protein CASSTGDNYEQYF.

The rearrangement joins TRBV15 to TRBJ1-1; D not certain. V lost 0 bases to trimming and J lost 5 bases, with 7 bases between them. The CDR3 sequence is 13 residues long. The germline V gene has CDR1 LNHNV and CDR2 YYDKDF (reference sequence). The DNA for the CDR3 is TGTGCCACCAGCAGAGAACCCGGGACTGAAGCTTTCTTT. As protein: CATSREPGTEAFF.

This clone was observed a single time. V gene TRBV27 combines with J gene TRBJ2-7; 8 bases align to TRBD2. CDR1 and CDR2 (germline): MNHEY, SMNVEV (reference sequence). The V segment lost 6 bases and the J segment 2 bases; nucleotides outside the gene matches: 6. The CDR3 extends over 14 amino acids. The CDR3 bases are TGTGCCAGCAGACCTAGCGGGTTCCCCTACGAGCAGTACTTC. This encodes CASRPSGFPYEQYF.

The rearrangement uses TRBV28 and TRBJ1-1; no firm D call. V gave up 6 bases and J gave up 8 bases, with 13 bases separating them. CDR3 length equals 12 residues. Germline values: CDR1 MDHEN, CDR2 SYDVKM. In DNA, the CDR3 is TGTGCCAGCAGCACTCGACCCGGGGAAGCTTTCTTT. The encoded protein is CASSTRPGEAFF.

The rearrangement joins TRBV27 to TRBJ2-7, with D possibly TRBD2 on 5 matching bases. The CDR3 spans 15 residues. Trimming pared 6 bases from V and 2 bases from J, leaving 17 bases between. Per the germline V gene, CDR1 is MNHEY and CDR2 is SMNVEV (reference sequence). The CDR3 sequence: CASSPHLKGAYEQYF. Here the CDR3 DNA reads TGTGCCAGCAGCCCCCACCTGAAGGGAGCCTACGAGCAGTACTTC.

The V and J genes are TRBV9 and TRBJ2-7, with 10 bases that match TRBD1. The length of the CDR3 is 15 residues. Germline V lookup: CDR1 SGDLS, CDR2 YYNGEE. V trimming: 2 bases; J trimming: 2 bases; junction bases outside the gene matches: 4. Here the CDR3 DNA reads TGTGCCAGCAGCGTTTGGGGACAGGGGACCTACGAGCAGTACTTC. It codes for CASSVWGQGTYEQYF.

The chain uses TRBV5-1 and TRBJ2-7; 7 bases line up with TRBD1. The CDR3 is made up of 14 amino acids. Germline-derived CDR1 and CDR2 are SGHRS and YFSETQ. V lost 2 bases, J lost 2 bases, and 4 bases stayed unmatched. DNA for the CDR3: TGCGCCAGCAGCTTTTACAGGGGTACCTACGAGCAGTACTTC. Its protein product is CASSFYRGTYEQYF. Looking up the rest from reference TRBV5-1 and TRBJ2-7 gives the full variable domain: KAGVTQTPRYLIKTRGQQVTLSCSPISGHRSVSWYQQTPGQGLQFLFEYFSETQRNKGNFPGRFSGRQFSNSRSEMNVSTLELGDSALYLCASSFYRGTYEQYFGPGTRLTVT.

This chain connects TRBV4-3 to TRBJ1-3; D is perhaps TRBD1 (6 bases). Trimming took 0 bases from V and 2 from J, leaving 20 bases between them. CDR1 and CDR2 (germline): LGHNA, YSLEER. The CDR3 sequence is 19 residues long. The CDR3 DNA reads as TGCGCCAGCAGCCAAGAAAGCCTCTATCGGACAGAGCCTGGAAACACCATATATTTT. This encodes CASSQESLYRTEPGNTIYF.

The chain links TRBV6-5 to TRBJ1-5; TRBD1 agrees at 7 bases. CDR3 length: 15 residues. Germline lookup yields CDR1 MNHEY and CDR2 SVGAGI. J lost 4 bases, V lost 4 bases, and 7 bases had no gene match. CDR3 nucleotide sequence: TGTGCCAGCAGTTCCACAGGGACAGCAAATCAGCCCCAGCATTTT. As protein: CASSSTGTANQPQHF.

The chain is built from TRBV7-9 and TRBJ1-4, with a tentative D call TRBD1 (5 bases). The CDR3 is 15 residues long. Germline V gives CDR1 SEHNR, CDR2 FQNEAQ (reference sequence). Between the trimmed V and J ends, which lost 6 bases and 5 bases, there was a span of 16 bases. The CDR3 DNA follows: TGTGCCAGCAGTTCGTCGAGGGGACTCAATGAAAAACTGTTTTTT. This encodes CASSSSRGLNEKLFF.

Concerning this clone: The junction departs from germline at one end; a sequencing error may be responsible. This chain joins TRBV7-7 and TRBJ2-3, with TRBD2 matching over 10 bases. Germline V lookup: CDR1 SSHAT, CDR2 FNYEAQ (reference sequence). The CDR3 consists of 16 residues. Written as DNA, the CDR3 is TGTGCTAGCAGCTTAGCGCTAGCGGGAGGCACAGATACGCAGTATTTT. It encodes CASSLALAGGTDTQYF.

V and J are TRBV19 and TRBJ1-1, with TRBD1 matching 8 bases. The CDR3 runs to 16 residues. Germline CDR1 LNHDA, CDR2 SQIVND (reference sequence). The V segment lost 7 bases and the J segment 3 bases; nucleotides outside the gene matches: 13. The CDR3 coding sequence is TGTGCCAGTACCCAACTCCGGGACAGGAAGGACACTGAAGCTTTCTTT. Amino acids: CASTQLRDRKDTEAFF. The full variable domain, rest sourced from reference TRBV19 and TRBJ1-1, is DGGITQSPKYLFRKEGQNVTLSCEQNLNHDAMYWYRQDPGQGLRLIYYSQIVNDFQKGDIAEGYSVSREKKESFPLTVTSAQKNPTAFYLCASTQLRDRKDTEAFFGQGTRLTVV.

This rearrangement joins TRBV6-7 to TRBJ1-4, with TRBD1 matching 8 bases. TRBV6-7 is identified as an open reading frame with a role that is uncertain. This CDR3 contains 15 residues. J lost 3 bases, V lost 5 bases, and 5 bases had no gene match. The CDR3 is CASSKTGEANEKLFF. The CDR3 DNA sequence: TGTGCCAGCAGTAAGACAGGGGAAGCTAATGAAAAACTGTTTTTT.

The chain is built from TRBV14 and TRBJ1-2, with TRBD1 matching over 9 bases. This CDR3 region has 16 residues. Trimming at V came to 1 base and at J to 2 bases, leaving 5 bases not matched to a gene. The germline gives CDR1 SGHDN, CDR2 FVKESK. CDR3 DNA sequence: TGTGCCAGCAGCCAAGTTGGGACAGGGCGAAACTATGGCTACACCTTC. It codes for CASSQVGTGRNYGYTF.

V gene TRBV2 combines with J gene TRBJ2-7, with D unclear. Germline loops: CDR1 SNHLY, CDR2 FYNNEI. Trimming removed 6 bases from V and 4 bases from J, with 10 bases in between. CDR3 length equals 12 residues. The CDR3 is CASRGALYEQYF. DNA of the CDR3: TGTGCCAGCAGGGGCGCCTTATACGAGCAGTACTTC.

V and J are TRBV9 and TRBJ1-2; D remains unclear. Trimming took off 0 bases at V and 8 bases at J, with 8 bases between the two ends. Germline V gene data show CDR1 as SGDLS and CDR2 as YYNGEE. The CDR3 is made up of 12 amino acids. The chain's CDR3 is CASSVGGDGYTF. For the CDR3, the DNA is TGTGCCAGCAGCGTAGGTGGAGACGGCTACACCTTC. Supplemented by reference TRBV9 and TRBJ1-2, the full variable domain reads DSGVTQTPKHLITATGQRVTLRCSPRSGDLSVYWYQQSLDQGLQFLIQYYNGEERAKGNILERFSAQQFPDLHSELNLSSLELGDSALYFCASSVGGDGYTFGSGTRLTVV.

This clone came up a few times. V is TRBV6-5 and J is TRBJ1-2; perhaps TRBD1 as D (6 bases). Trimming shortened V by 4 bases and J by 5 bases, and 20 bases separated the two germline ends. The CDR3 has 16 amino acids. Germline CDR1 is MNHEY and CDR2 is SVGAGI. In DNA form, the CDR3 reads TGTGCCAGCAGTTCATCAAAACAGGGACCGTTATATGGCTACACCTTC. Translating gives CASSSSKQGPLYGYTF.

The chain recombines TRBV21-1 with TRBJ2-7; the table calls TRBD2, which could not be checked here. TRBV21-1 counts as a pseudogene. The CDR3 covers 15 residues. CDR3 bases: TGTGCCAGCAGCTTCCTGTCGGCCAGGGAGGACGAGCAGTACTTC. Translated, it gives CASSFLSAREDEQYF.

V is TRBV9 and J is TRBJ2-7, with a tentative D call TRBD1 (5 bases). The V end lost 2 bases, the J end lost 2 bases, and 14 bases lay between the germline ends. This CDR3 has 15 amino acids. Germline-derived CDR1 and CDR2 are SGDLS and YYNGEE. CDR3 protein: CASSVQVGPTYEQYF. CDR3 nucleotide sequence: TGTGCCAGCAGCGTCCAAGTGGGGCCCACCTACGAGCAGTACTTC.

CDR3 in amino acids: CASSPWTGSEAFF. The CDR3 region has the DNA TGTGCCAGCAGCCCCTGGACAGGGTCTGAAGCTTTCTTT. The V and J genes are TRBV9 and TRBJ1-1; TRBD1 agrees at 8 bases. This CDR3 comprises 13 residues. The germline CDR1 and CDR2 sequences are SGDLS and YYNGEE. V trimming: 4 bases; J trimming: 6 bases; junction bases outside the gene matches: 5. Using reference TRBV9 and TRBJ1-1 for the parts outside the CDR3, the full variable domain is DSGVTQTPKHLITATGQRVTLRCSPRSGDLSVYWYQQSLDQGLQFLIQYYNGEERAKGNILERFSAQQFPDLHSELNLSSLELGDSALYFCASSPWTGSEAFFGQGTRLTVV.

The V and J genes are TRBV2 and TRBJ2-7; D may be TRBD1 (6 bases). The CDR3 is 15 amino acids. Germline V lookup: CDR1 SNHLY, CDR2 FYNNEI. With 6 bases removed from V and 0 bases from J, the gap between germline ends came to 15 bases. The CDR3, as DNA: TGTGCCAGCAGGGGCCGGGACAACCCCTCCTACGAGCAGTACTTC. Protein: CASRGRDNPSYEQYF.